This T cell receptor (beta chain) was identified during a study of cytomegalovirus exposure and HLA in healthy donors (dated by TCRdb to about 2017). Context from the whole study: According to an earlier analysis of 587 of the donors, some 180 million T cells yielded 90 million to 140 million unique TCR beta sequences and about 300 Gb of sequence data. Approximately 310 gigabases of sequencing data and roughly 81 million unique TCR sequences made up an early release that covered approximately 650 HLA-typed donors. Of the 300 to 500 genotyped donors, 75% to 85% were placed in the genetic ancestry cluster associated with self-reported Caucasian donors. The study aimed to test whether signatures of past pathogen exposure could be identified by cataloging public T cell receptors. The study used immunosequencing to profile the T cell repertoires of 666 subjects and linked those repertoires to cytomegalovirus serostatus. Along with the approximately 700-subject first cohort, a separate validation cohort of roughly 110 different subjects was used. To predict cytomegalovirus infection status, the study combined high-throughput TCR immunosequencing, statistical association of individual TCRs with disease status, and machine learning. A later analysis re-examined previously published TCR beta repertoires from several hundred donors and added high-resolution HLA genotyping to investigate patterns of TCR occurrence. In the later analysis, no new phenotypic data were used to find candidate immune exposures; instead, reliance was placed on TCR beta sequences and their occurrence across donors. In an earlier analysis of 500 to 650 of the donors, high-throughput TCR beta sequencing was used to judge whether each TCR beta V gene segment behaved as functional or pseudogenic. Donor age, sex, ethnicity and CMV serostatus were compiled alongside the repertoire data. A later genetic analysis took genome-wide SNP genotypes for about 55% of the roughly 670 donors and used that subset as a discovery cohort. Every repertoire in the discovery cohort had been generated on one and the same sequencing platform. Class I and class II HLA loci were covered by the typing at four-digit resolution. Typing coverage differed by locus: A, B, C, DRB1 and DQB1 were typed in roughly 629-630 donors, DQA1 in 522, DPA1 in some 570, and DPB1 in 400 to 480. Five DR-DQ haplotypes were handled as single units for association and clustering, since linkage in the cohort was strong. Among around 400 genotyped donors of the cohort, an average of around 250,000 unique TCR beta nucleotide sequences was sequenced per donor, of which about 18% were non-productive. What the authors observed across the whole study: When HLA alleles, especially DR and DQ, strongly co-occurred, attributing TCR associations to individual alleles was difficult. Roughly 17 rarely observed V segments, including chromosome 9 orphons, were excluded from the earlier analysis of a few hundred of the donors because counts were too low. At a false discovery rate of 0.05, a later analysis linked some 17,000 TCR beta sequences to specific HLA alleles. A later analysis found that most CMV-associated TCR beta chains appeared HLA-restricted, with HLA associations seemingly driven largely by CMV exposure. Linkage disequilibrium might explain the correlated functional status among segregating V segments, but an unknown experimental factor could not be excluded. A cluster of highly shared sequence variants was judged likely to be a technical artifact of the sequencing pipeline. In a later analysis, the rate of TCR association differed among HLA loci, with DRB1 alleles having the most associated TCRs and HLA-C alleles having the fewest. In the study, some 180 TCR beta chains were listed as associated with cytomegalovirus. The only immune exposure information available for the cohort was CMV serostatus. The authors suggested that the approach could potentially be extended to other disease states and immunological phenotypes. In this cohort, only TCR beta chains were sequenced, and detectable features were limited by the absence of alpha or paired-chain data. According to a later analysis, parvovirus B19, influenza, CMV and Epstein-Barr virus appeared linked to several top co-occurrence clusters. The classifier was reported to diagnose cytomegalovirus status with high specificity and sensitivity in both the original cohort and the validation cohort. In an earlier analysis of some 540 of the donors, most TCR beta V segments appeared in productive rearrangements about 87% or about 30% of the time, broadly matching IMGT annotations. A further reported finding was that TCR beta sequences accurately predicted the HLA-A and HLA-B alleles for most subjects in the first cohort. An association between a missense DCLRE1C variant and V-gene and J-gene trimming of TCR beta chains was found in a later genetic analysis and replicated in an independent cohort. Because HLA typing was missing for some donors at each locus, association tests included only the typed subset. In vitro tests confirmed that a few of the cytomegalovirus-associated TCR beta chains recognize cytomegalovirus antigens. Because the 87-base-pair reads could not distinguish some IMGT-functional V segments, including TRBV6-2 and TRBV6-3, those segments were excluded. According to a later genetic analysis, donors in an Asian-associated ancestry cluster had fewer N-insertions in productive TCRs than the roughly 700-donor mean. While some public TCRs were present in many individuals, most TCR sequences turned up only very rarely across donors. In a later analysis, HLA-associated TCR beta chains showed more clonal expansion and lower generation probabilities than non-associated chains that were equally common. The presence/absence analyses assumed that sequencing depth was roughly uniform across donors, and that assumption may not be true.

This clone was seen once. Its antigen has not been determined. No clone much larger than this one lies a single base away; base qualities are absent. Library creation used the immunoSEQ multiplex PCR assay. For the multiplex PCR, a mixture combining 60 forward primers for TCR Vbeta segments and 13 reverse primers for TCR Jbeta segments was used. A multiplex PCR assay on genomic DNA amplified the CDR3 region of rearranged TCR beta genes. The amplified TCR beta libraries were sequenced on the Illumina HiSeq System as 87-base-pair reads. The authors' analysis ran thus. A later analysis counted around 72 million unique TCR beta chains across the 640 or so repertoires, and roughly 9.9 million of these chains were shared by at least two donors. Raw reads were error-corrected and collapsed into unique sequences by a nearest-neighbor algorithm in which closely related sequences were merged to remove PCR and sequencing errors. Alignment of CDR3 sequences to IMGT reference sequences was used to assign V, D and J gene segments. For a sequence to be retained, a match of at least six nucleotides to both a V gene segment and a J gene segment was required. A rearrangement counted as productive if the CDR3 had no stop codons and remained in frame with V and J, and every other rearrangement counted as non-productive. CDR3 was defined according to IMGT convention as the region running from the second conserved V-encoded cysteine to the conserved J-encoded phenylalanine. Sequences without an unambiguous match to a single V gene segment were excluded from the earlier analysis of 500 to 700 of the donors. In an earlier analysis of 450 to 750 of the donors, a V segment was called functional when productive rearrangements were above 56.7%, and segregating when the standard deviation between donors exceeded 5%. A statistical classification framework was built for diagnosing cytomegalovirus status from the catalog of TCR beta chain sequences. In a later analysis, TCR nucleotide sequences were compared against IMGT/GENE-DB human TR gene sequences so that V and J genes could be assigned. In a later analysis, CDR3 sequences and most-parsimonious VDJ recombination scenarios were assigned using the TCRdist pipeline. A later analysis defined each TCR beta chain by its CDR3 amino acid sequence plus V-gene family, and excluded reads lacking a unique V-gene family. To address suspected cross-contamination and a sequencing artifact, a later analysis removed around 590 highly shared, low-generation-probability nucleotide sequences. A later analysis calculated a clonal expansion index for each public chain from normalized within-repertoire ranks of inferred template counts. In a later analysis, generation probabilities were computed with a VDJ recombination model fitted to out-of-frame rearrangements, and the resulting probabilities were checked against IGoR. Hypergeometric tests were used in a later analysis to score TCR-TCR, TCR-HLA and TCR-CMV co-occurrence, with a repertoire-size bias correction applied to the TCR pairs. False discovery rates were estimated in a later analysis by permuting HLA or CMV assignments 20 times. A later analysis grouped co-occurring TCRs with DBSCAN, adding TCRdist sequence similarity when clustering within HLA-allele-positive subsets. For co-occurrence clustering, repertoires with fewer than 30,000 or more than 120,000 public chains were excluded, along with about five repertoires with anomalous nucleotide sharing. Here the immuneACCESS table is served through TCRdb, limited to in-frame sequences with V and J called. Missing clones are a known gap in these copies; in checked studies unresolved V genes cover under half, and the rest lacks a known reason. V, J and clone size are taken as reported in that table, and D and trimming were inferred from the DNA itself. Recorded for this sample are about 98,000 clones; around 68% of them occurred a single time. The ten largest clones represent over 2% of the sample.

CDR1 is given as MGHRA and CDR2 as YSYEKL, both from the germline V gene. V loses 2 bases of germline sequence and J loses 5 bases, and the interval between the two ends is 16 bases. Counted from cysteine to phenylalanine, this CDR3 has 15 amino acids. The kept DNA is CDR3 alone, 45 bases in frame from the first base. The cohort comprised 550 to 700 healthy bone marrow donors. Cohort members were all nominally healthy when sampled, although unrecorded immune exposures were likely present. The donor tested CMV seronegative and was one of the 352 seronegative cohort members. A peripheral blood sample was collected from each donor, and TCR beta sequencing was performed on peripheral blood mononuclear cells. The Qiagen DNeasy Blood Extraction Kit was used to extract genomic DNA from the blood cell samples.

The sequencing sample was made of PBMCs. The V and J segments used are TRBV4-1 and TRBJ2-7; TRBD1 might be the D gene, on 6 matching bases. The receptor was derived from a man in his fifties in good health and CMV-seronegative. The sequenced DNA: TGCGCCAGCAGCCAAATTGGGGGCAGGGTCGACGAGCAGTACTTC. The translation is CASSQIGGRVDEQYF.